The 20 T cell receptor beta chains reported below all come from one sample, sequenced in a study of blood T cell repertoires in COVID-19. Produced via immunoSEQ multiplex PCR; TCRdb's table is partial and in-frame only. This sample has a few hundred thousand clones, with 70% to 90% found just once. The sequencing sample was made of peripheral blood. All receptors derive from a woman in her 30s with COVID-19, enrolled during active disease.

The V and J genes are TRBV4-1 and TRBJ2-3; TRBD2 agrees at 9 bases. Germline assignment: CDR1 MGHRA and CDR2 YSYEKL. The J segment lost 3 bases and the V segment lost 4 bases, leaving 2 bases of the junction unmatched. The CDR3 sequence is 14 residues long. The CDR3 coding sequence is TGCGCCAGCAGCCTAGCGGGGGAAACAGATACGCAGTATTTT. It translates to CASSLAGETDTQYF.

This clone was found a few times. The V call is TRBV6-5, the J call TRBJ1-2; D call uncertain. CDR3 size: 13 residues. The V end was cut by 0 bases, the J end by 8 bases, with 10 bases between. Germline V CDR1 and CDR2: MNHEY, SVGAGI. In nucleotides, the CDR3 is TGTGCCAGCAGTTACTCAATTCTGTCCGGCTACACCTTC. It specifies CASSYSILSGYTF.

The CDR3, as DNA: TGTGCCAGCAGCACCACCCGAGGACTAGCGGGAGAGGGTGAGCAGTTCTTC. This sequence encodes CASSTTRGLAGEGEQFF. The chain carries TRBV13 and TRBJ2-1; TRBD2 matches at 13 bases. CDR3 size: 17 residues. Germline values: CDR1 PRHDT, CDR2 FYEKMQ (reference sequence). V lost 5 bases to trimming and J lost 9 bases; unmatched junction nucleotides: 13.

The CDR3 DNA reads TGTGCCAGCAGCCCTAGGAGGCTAGCGGAACCCAATGAGCAGTTCTTC. Its translation is CASSPRRLAEPNEQFF. The rearrangement uses TRBV9 and TRBJ2-1; the match to TRBD2 covers 7 bases. Germline CDR1 is SGDLS and CDR2 is YYNGEE. V lost 4 bases and J lost 6; bases outside the gene matches: 13. This CDR3 is built from 16 residues.

V gene TRBV5-6 combines with J gene TRBJ2-1, with TRBD1 matching over 7 bases. The CDR3 covers 14 residues. Germline CDR1 and CDR2: SGHDT and YYEEEE. The ends lost 4 bases at V and 2 bases at J; junction bases unmatched: 3. The CDR3 spells CASSTGTAYNEQFF. The DNA for the CDR3 is TGTGCCAGCAGCACCGGGACAGCCTACAATGAGCAGTTCTTC. The full variable domain, rest sourced from reference TRBV5-6 and TRBJ2-1, is DAGVTQSPTHLIKTRGQQVTLRCSPKSGHDTVSWYQQALGQGPQFIFQYYEEEERQRGNFPDRFSGHQFPNYSSELNVNALLLGDSALYLCASSTGTAYNEQFFGPGTRLTVL.

The chain carries TRBV7-2 and TRBJ1-3, with unresolved D. Germline V CDR1 and CDR2: SGHTA, FQGNSA. Trimming pared 1 base from V and 4 bases from J, leaving 14 bases between. CDR3 size: 16 residues. The CDR3 sequence is CASSLESGWAGNTIYF. In nucleotides, the CDR3 is TGTGCCAGCAGCTTAGAGAGTGGCTGGGCCGGAAACACCATATATTTT.

The chain uses TRBV7-9 and TRBJ1-5; D ambiguous. CDR1 is SEHNR, CDR2 FQNEAQ, per germline (reference sequence). Trimming stripped 5 bases from V and 0 bases from J, with 5 bases between. The CDR3 extends over 13 amino acids. CDR3 sequence (DNA): TGTGCCAGCAGCCTTCTTAGCAATCAGCCCCAGCATTTT. Its protein is CASSLLSNQPQHF. The variable domain in full, with the rest retrieved from reference TRBV7-9 and TRBJ1-5, is DTGVSQNPRHKITKRGQNVTFRCDPISEHNRLYWYRQTLGQGPEFLTYFQNEAQLEKSRLLSDRFSAERPKGSFSTLEIQRTEQGDSAMYLCASSLLSNQPQHFGDGTRLSIL.

The V call is TRBV18, the J call TRBJ2-3, with TRBD1 matching 10 bases. The CDR3 runs 15 residues. V trimming: 6 bases; J trimming: 4 bases; junction bases outside the gene matches: 7. The germline V gene has CDR1 KGHSH and CDR2 LQKENI. DNA of the CDR3: TGTGCCAGCTCCCGGGACAGGGGTCAGGCAGATACGCAGTATTTT. Protein: CASSRDRGQADTQYF.

The chain combines TRBV11-3 with TRBJ1-1; 7 bases align to TRBD1. Per germline, CDR1 SGHNT and CDR2 YENEEA. The CDR3 consists of 16 residues. Trimming removed 1 base from V and 3 bases from J; junction bases left unmatched: 8. The CDR3 region has the DNA TGTGCCAGCAGCTTAGGAGGTACAGGGGAGGACACTGAAGCTTTCTTT. The encoded protein is CASSLGGTGEDTEAFF.

The chain has TRBV6-2 or TRBV6-3 and TRBJ1-2; 7 bases are shared with TRBD1. V was clipped by 5 bases and J by 2 bases; unmatched bases: 8. The CDR3 sequence is 15 residues long. Looked up from germline, CDR1 is MNHEY and CDR2 is SVGEGT. The CDR3 bases are TGTGCCAGCAGTCGATGGGACAGAACCAACTATGGCTACACCTTC. Its translation: CASSRWDRTNYGYTF.

About this clone itself: A junction end diverges from the germline sequence, so it may reflect a read error. CDR3: CASSLIPLEWEGGEKLFF. The CDR3 bases are TGTGCTAGCAGCTTAATTCCCCTCGAATGGGAGGGGGGTGAAAAACTGTTTTTT. The chain carries TRBV7-7 and TRBJ1-4; D perhaps matches TRBD1 (6 bases). This CDR3 is 18 amino acids long. Germline V CDR1 and CDR2: SSHAT, FNYEAQ (reference sequence).

The V call is TRBV5-1, the J call TRBJ1-3; weak D call: TRBD1 (5 bases). The CDR3 totals 17 residues. In germline, CDR1 is SGHRS, CDR2 YFSETQ. The V and J ends lost 3 bases and 5 bases respectively, with 21 bases between them. CDR3 loop: CASSYGYLDTGRNTIYF. In DNA form, the CDR3 reads TGCGCCAGCAGCTACGGATACCTGGACACTGGGAGAAACACCATATATTTT.

The V call is TRBV10-1, the J call TRBJ2-3; 14 bases are a match to TRBD2. The CDR3 is 16 residues long. From germline, CDR1 is WNHNN and CDR2 SYGVQD (reference sequence). V lost 3 bases to trimming and J lost 3 bases; unmatched junction nucleotides: 2. The CDR3 sequence is CASSDGTSGRTDTQYF. CDR3 DNA: TGCGCCAGCAGTGATGGGACTAGCGGGAGAACAGATACGCAGTATTTT.

This clone was observed once. The genes are TRBV5-1 and TRBJ1-1; a weak D match, TRBD1 (5 bases). Trimming pared 1 base from V and 4 bases from J, leaving 11 bases between. CDR1 is SGHRS, CDR2 YFSETQ, per germline. There are 14 residues in the CDR3. The CDR3 here is CASSLQGRSTEAFF. CDR3 nucleotide sequence: TGCGCCAGCAGCTTGCAGGGCAGGAGCACTGAAGCTTTCTTT. The variable domain in full, completed from reference TRBV5-1 and TRBJ1-1, reads KAGVTQTPRYLIKTRGQQVTLSCSPISGHRSVSWYQQTPGQGLQFLFEYFSETQRNKGNFPGRFSGRQFSNSRSEMNVSTLELGDSALYLCASSLQGRSTEAFFGQGTRLTVV.

As DNA, the CDR3 is TGCAGTTCTACCGGGGGAGGGCTAAACACTGAAGCTTTCTTT. Translation gives CSSTGGGLNTEAFF. V is TRBV29-1 and J is TRBJ1-1, with D possibly matching TRBD1 (5 bases). The CDR3 is 14 amino acids. The germline CDR1 and CDR2 sequences are SQVTM and ANQGSEA.

As for this clone: The identical CDR3 is also encoded by other nucleotide sequences in the sample. The V and J genes are TRBV19 and TRBJ1-5; tentatively, D is TRBD1 (5 bases). The CDR3 runs 14 residues. The V end lost 2 bases, the J end lost 6 bases, and 11 bases lay between the germline ends. Germline V CDR1 and CDR2: LNHDA, SQIVND (reference sequence). The CDR3 sequence: CASSISGGGQPQHF. The CDR3, as DNA: TGTGCCAGTAGTATATCGGGGGGGGGTCAGCCCCAGCATTTT.

V and J are TRBV4-1 and TRBJ2-7, with TRBD1 as a possible D gene (5 bases). This CDR3 contains 15 residues. Germline CDR1 reads MGHRA; CDR2 reads YSYEKL. Trimming removed 1 base at V and 1 base at J, with 11 bases between. In nucleotides, the CDR3 is TGCGCCAGCAGCCAAGGTCAGGGATTATCCTACGAGCAGTACTTC. It is translated as CASSQGQGLSYEQYF.

This clone has only one observation. The V call is TRBV7-9, the J call TRBJ1-2; TRBD1 is a possible D gene (5 bases). The germline V gene encodes CDR1 SEHNR and CDR2 FQNEAQ (reference sequence). The CDR3 sequence is 18 residues long. V lost 5 bases, J lost 2 bases, and 24 bases lay in between. The CDR3 sequence: CASSQVSFGGMTNYGYTF. As DNA, the CDR3 is TGTGCCAGCAGCCAAGTTTCCTTCGGGGGGATGACGAACTATGGCTACACCTTC. The full variable domain, rest sourced from reference TRBV7-9 and TRBJ1-2, is DTGVSQNPRHKITKRGQNVTFRCDPISEHNRLYWYRQTLGQGPEFLTYFQNEAQLEKSRLLSDRFSAERPKGSFSTLEIQRTEQGDSAMYLCASSQVSFGGMTNYGYTFGSGTRLTVV.

The rearrangement joins TRBV27 to TRBJ1-2, with TRBD1 identical over 9 bases. CDR1 is MNHEY, CDR2 SMNVEV, per germline (reference sequence). V lost 9 bases, J lost 2 bases, and 4 bases stayed unmatched. The CDR3 length is 13 residues. In DNA form, the CDR3 reads TGTGCCAGTAAGACAGGGGGAAACTATGGCTACACCTTC. Its protein is CASKTGGNYGYTF.

The CDR3 sequence is CAWIGFTEAFF. The CDR3 DNA sequence: TGTGCCTGGATCGGTTTCACTGAAGCTTTCTTT. This chain connects TRBV30 to TRBJ1-1; D is unresolved. CDR1 is GTSNPN and CDR2 is SVGIG in the germline V gene (reference sequence). This CDR3 has 11 residues. Trimming removed 4 bases from V and 4 bases from J, with 7 bases in between.